These 19 T cell receptor beta chains came from one sample sequenced in a study of blood T cell repertoires in COVID-19. Repertoires were generated with immunoSEQ multiplex PCR, while TCRdb's copy carries only in-frame clones and drops some. The repertoire has under 200,000 clones, approximately 80% of them found once; the top ten carry roughly 2.8%. Sequencing was performed on peripheral blood. The receptors come from a woman in her sixties or seventies with acute or convalescent COVID-19.

The chain couples TRBV6-2 or TRBV6-3 to TRBJ1-5; D may be TRBD1 (6 bases). The germline V gene has CDR1 MNHEY and CDR2 SVGEGT. V lost 2 bases and J 7 bases, leaving 18 bases between the germline ends. This CDR3 has 16 amino acids. CDR3 sequence: CASSYTGGQGRQPQHF. CDR3 DNA: TGTGCCAGCAGTTACACCGGGGGGCAGGGTCGGCAGCCCCAGCATTTT.

J is TRBJ2-2 and V is TRBV2; D unclear. Germline V lookup: CDR1 SNHLY, CDR2 FYNNEI. The CDR3 extends over 14 amino acids. Trimming took off 5 bases at V and 1 base at J, with 8 bases between the two ends. The CDR3 DNA reads TGTGCCAGCAGTTCGACAAGGAACACCGGGGAGCTGTTTTTT. Its protein is CASSSTRNTGELFF.

The rearrangement links TRBV6-4 to TRBJ2-1; 7 bases align to TRBD1. There are 16 residues in the CDR3. CDR1 and CDR2 from the germline V gene are MRHNA and SNTAGT. V was pared by 6 bases and J by 0 bases, with 8 bases of the junction left unmatched. This chain's CDR3 is CASSVTGTDSYNEQFF. CDR3 in DNA: TGTGCCAGCAGCGTTACCGGGACAGACTCCTACAATGAGCAGTTCTTC.

The chain has TRBV19 and TRBJ1-1; D might be TRBD1 (5 bases). Germline V gene sequence: CDR1 LNHDA, CDR2 SQIVND (reference sequence). The CDR3 has 13 amino acids. Trimming pared 3 bases from V and 6 bases from J, leaving 11 bases between. The CDR3 sequence is CASSIRGRSEAFF. Written as DNA, the CDR3 is TGTGCCAGTAGTATTCGGGGGAGGTCTGAAGCTTTCTTT.

The chain has TRBV11-1 and TRBJ1-6; 7 nucleotides match TRBD1. The CDR3 consists of 16 residues. Germline V gives CDR1 SGHAT, CDR2 FQDESV (reference sequence). V dropped 3 bases and J dropped 7; count of bases not matched to a gene: 9. The CDR3 DNA reads as TGTGCCAGCAGCTTTACAGGGGATCCCTTGAATTCACCCCTCCACTTT. Amino acids: CASSFTGDPLNSPLHF.

This chain uses TRBV6-5 with TRBJ2-3; D perhaps matches TRBD2 (6 bases). V lost 6 bases and J 2 bases, leaving 12 bases between the germline ends. The CDR3 contains 14 residues. Germline V CDR1 and CDR2: MNHEY, SVGAGI. CDR3: CASRPGLTTDTQYF. The CDR3 DNA reads TGTGCCAGCAGACCGGGACTCACCACAGATACGCAGTATTTT.

V and J are TRBV28 and TRBJ1-5; the D gene is possibly TRBD1 (6 bases). Germline V gene data show CDR1 as MDHEN and CDR2 as SYDVKM. The CDR3 runs 16 residues. V was trimmed by 2 bases and J by 1 base, leaving 12 bases between them. CDR3 in amino acids: CASSLMDRRSNQPQHF. The CDR3 DNA sequence: TGTGCCAGCAGTTTAATGGACAGAAGGAGCAATCAGCCCCAGCATTTT.

The chain couples TRBV7-2 to TRBJ2-7; tentatively, D is TRBD2 (6 bases). Germline values: CDR1 SGHTA, CDR2 FQGNSA. The CDR3 has 15 residues. Deletions cut 4 bases from V and 1 base from J, with 14 bases between. CDR3 sequence (DNA): TGTGCCAGCAGCTCGCGTCTGACTAGATCCTACGAGCAGTACTTC. This gives the protein CASSSRLTRSYEQYF.

The chain uses TRBV19 and TRBJ1-1; the D is unclear. This CDR3 has 13 amino acids. V dropped 0 bases and J dropped 4 bases, with 6 bases sitting between them. In germline, CDR1 is LNHDA, CDR2 SQIVND (reference sequence). The CDR3 protein is CASSIDPRTEAFF. CDR3 sequence (DNA): TGTGCCAGTAGTATAGATCCGCGCACTGAAGCTTTCTTT.

This chain links TRBV6-5 with TRBJ1-6; D may be TRBD1 (6 bases). Germline assignment: CDR1 MNHEY and CDR2 SVGAGI. CDR3 length: 15 amino acids. The ends were cut back, 6 bases at V and 7 bases at J, with 16 bases in the middle. As DNA, the CDR3 is TGTGCCAGCAGCAGGGGAGGGCCCTCGAATTCACCCCTCCACTTT. Translation: CASSRGGPSNSPLHF.

This clone was picked up one time. The chain recombines TRBV5-5 with TRBJ2-3, with 13 positions matching TRBD2. This CDR3 contains 17 residues. V was clipped by 0 bases and J by 3 bases; unmatched bases: 4. Germline V gives CDR1 SGHKS, CDR2 YYEKEE (reference sequence). The CDR3, as DNA: TGTGCCAGCAGCTTGGTTACTAGCGGGGGGGCGACAGATACGCAGTATTTT. It codes for CASSLVTSGGATDTQYF.

This clone was detected only once. Here the CDR3 DNA reads TGTGCCAGCAGCCGACAGGCAAACACCGGGGAGCTGTTTTTT. Protein sequence: CASSRQANTGELFF. The chain joins TRBV5-6 to TRBJ2-2; possible D gene TRBD1, 6 bases. The CDR3 extends over 14 amino acids. The germline CDR1 and CDR2 sequences are SGHDT and YYEEEE. The V and J ends lost 4 bases and 2 bases respectively, with 9 bases between them.

V and J are TRBV24-1 and TRBJ2-1, with 11 bases matching TRBD2. V dropped 4 bases and J dropped 9; count of bases not matched to a gene: 10. The CDR3 length is 16 residues. Germline V CDR1 and CDR2: KGHDR, SFDVKD. CDR3: CATSDPTSGEVGEQFF. The CDR3 DNA is TGTGCCACCAGTGACCCGACTAGCGGGGAGGTCGGTGAGCAGTTCTTC.

The chain uses TRBV4-1 and TRBJ2-1; 9 bases are shared with TRBD2. CDR1 is MGHRA and CDR2 is YSYEKL in the germline V gene. Losses at the gene ends were 2 bases for V and 4 bases for J; bases not matched to a gene: 12. This CDR3 contains 18 residues. In nucleotides, the CDR3 is TGCGCCAGCAGCCAACGATCTGCGGTAGCGGGGGCTTACAATGAGCAGTTCTTC. It codes for CASSQRSAVAGAYNEQFF.

This clone was seen only once. The chain recombines TRBV5-1 with TRBJ2-3; D is undetermined. The CDR3 consists of 13 residues. The germline V and J ends were trimmed by 5 bases and 0 bases, with 7 bases remaining between them. CDR1 and CDR2 (germline): SGHRS, YFSETQ. CDR3 in DNA: TGCGCCAGCAGTTCCCAAAGCACAGATACGCAGTATTTT. This encodes CASSSQSTDTQYF.

The chain couples TRBV4-1 to TRBJ1-6; 8 bases agree with TRBD1. CDR1 is MGHRA, CDR2 YSYEKL, per germline. The ends lost 5 bases at V and 7 bases at J; junction bases unmatched: 4. The CDR3 runs 14 residues. This chain's CDR3 is CASSSRQGNSPLHF. For the CDR3, the DNA is TGCGCCAGCAGCTCCCGACAGGGGAATTCACCCCTCCACTTT.

The chain carries TRBV9 and TRBJ2-5; D might be TRBD2 (6 bases). Between the trimmed V and J ends, which lost 0 bases and 4 bases, there was a span of 13 bases. Germline CDR1 SGDLS, CDR2 YYNGEE. This CDR3 is built from 15 residues. The CDR3, as DNA: TGTGCCAGCAGCGTAGTTGGGGCGGGGAGAGAGACCCAGTACTTC. Encoded protein: CASSVVGAGRETQYF.

The chain has TRBV7-6 and TRBJ1-3; D is unresolved. This CDR3 has 15 amino acids. V lost 2 bases, J lost 0 bases, and 8 bases lay in between. Germline CDR1 and CDR2: SGHVS and FNYEAQ. The CDR3 sequence is CASSLRQSSGNTIYF. For the CDR3, the DNA is TGTGCCAGCAGCTTACGACAAAGCTCTGGAAACACCATATATTTT.

V usage is TRBV28 and J usage is TRBJ2-7; 8 bases line up with TRBD1. The CDR3 runs 14 residues. The germline gives CDR1 MDHEN, CDR2 SYDVKM. The V segment lost 4 bases and the J segment 5 bases; nucleotides outside the gene matches: 7. CDR3: CASSSPTDRDEQYF. In nucleotides, the CDR3 is TGTGCCAGCAGTTCTCCCACGGACAGGGACGAGCAGTACTTC. The entire variable domain, with the rest obtained from reference TRBV28 and TRBJ2-7, is as follows: DVKVTQSSRYLVKRTGEKVFLECVQDMDHENMFWYRQDPGLGLRLIYFSYDVKMKEKGDIPEGYSVSREKKERFSLILESASTNQTSMYLCASSSPTDRDEQYFGPGTRLTVT.